This T cell receptor beta chain originates from a study of blood T cell repertoires in COVID-19 (dated by TCRdb to about 2020). About the study as a whole: Collaborator samples came from the United States, Italy and Spain and covered acute and convalescent phases of COVID-19. The prospective study material was composed of cDNA or gDNA derived from T cells, B-cell-depleted T cells, or PBMCs. Subjects who had been exposed to COVID-19, were actively infected with it, or had recovered from it provided the deeply sampled blood TCRbeta repertoires that made up the dataset. A freely available public database, intended as a resource for researchers studying the immune response to SARS-CoV-2, is where the repertoires were released. Samples were obtained from the ongoing ImmuneRACE study (first 160 participants) and from over 1,000 subjects provided by 6 global collaborators. Nearly every sample came with metadata listing a de-identified subject ID, COVID-19 status, age in years and sex. HLA class I and class II types, where available, came from metadata supplied by the sample provider rather than from assay-based typing. General conclusions and limits of the study: How much clinical and demographic metadata was included differed by source and by participant, and the metadata was provided uncurated.

With respect to this clone: Its antigen specificity is not known. No qualities accompany the bases; no much larger clone lies one base away.

The immunoSEQ Assay, a bias-controlled multiplex PCR, was used to amplify TCRbeta CDR3 regions from genomic DNA. As for how the authors treated the data: The number of nucleated cells in each sample was estimated by amplification of reference gene primers within the assay. Sequence reads were collapsed and filtered to measure the absolute abundance of every unique TCRbeta CDR3 rearrangement. For each sample, productive Simpson clonality was calculated by taking the square root of Simpson's diversity index across productive rearrangements. As stored in TCRdb, this immuneACCESS dataset retains in-frame rearrangements with V and J assigned. A fraction of the clones does not appear; measured against another copy, unresolved V genes explain less than half of the discrepancy, and the remainder lacks a known reason. V, J and clone size are those of that table, while D and trimming were read from the DNA. Within this sample are about 73,000 clones, with over 65% of them counted one time only. The ten largest clonotypes hold around 4.5% of the sample.

Each collaborating institution followed its own protocols to collect whole blood in K2EDTA tubes. For TCRbeta analysis, collaborators shipped samples as frozen whole blood, isolated PBMCs, or DNA extracted from either of those sample types. This sequence originates from a woman aged 55-70 years with acute or convalescent COVID-19. Sequenced sample: peripheral blood.

The bases read TGTGCCAGCAGCACCACGCCGGGACAGGGGAGAAATCAGCCCCAGCATTTT. Translated, it gives CASSTTPGQGRNQPQHF. Recombination joined TRBV21-1 with TRBJ1-5; whether TRBD1, the table's D call, matches the DNA was not checked. TRBV21-1 is a known pseudogene. CDR3 length: 17 amino acids, cysteine to phenylalanine. This entry keeps only the CDR3 DNA: 51 bases, framed from base 1.